Listed below are T cell receptor beta chains from one sample, sequenced in a study of T-cell reconstitution after alpha-beta-depleted transplantation in children. A single record per CDR3 protein comes from TCRdb applying MiXCR to the PCR reads. The sample includes approximately 200,000 distinct CDR3 sequences, more than 12% seen only once; the top ten take around 13%. Material: PBMCs from the stem cell graft donor, obtained from the stem cell graft. These receptors came from a human donor who donated a stem cell graft to a child with acute lymphoblastic leukemia. Both conserved end residues are part of each CDR3. The D gene is left open where the match is weak. The size field reads once, few, many, or a class for an expanded clone.

>TRBJ2-1|TRBD2|few|TRBV20-1
TGCAGTGGACTTCGACCCACTAGCGGGAGTAGAGATGAGCAGTTCTTC
CSGLRPTSGSRDEQFF
>TRBJ1-2|NA|many|TRBV24-1
TGTGCCACCAGTGACCGGGATCCTCGGCTCGGCTACACCTTC
CATSDRDPRLGYTF
>TRBJ2-2|NA|few|TRBV6-4
TGTGCCAGCAGTGGGTCCAACACCGGGGAGCTGTTTTTT
CASSGSNTGELFF
>TRBJ1-2|NA|once|TRBV7-2
TGTGCCAGCAGCCCCCGTGGGGGGAGGGGAGACTATGGCTACACCTTC
CASSPRGGRGDYGYTF
>TRBJ2-5|TRBD2|few|TRBV7-7
TGTGCTAGCAGCTGGACTAGCGGGAGAGGGCAAGAGACCCAGTACTTC
CASSWTSGRGQETQYF
>TRBJ1-1|NA|many|TRBV5-1
TGCGCCAGCAGCTTCGACGGCGGTATAGGTGAAGCTTTCTTT
CASSFDGGIGEAFF
>TRBJ1-1|NA|few|TRBV15
TGTGCCACCAGCAGAGGGTTGCTCGCTTCTGAGGGAGCTTTCTTT
CATSRGLLASEGAFF
>TRBJ2-5|TRBD1|many|TRBV5-5
TGTGCCAGCAGCTCCCCGACAGGGGAAGAGACCCAGTACTTC
CASSSPTGEETQYF
>TRBJ2-2|TRBD1|many|TRBV27
TGTGCCAGCAGAACCGGGACAGCGAACACCGGGGAGCTGTTTTTT
CASRTGTANTGELFF
>TRBJ2-5|TRBD1|many|TRBV5-1
TGCGCCAGCAGCACCACAGGGGTATCCCAAGAGACCCAGTACTTC
CASSTTGVSQETQYF
>TRBJ2-3|TRBD2|many|TRBV5-1
TGCGCCAGCAGCTTGATTAGCGGGGGTCTCGGAACGCAGTATTTT
CASSLISGGLGTQYF
>TRBJ2-7|TRBD2|many|TRBV12-3/TRBV12-4
TGTGCCAGCAGGAAGGCGGGAGGGCCTCGGGAGCAGTACTTC
CASRKAGGPREQYF
>TRBJ1-5|NA|many|TRBV12-3/TRBV12-4
TGTGCCAGCAGTTTGCCGCTTGGTCAGCCCCAGCATTTT
CASSLPLGQPQHF
>TRBJ2-1|TRBD1|many|TRBV29-1
TGCAGCGTTGATAGGACAGGGGGCAATGAGCAGTTCTTC
CSVDRTGGNEQFF
>TRBJ2-5|NA|many|TRBV5-1
TGCGCCAGCAGCCCTCAGGTTGGGGTGGAAGAGACCCAGTACTTC
CASSPQVGVEETQYF